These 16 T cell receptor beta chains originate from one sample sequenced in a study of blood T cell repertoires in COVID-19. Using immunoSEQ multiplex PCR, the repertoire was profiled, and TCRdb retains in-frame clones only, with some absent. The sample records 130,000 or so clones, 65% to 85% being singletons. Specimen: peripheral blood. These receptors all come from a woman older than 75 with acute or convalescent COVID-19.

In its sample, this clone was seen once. In DNA, the CDR3 is TGTGCCAGCAGCTTGACAGGGGTTGGCGAAAAACTGTTTTTT. Translation: CASSLTGVGEKLFF. The V gene is TRBV7-9, the J gene TRBJ1-4; 8 bases align to TRBD1. The CDR3 covers 14 residues. In germline, CDR1 is SEHNR, CDR2 FQNEAQ (reference sequence). The V and J ends lost 3 bases and 8 bases, in that order; junction bases with no gene match: 5.

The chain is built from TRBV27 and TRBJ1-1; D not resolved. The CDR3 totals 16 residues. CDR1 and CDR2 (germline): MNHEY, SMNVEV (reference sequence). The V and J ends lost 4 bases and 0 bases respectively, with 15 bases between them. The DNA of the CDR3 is TGTGCCAGCAGTTCGACGGGTGGGGAGATGAACACTGAAGCTTTCTTT. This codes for CASSSTGGEMNTEAFF.

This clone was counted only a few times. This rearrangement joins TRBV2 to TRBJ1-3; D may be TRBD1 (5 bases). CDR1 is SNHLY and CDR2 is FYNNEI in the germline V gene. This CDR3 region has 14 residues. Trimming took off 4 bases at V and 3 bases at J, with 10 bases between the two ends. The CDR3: CASSVTRVGNTIYF. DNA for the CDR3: TGTGCCAGCAGTGTCACCAGGGTTGGAAACACCATATATTTT.

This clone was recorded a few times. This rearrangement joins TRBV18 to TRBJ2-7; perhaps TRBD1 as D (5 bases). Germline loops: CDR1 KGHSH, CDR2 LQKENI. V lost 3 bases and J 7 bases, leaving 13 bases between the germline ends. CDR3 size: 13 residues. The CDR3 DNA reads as TGTGCCAGCTCACCGTCGAAGGGGATGGAGCAGTACTTC. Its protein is CASSPSKGMEQYF.

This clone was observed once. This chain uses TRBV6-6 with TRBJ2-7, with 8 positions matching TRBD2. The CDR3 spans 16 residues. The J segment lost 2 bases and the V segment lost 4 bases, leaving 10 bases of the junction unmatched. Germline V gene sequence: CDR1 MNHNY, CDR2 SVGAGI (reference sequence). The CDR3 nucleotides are TGTGCCAGCAGTTCCCGAACCGGGACTAGAACCTACGAGCAGTACTTC. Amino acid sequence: CASSSRTGTRTYEQYF.

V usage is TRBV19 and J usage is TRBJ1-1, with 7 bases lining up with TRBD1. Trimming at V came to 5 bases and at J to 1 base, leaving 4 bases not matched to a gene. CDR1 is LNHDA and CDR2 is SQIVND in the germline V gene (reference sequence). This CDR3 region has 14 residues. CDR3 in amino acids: CASSYGQENTEAFF. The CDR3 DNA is TGTGCCAGTAGTTACGGACAGGAGAACACTGAAGCTTTCTTT.

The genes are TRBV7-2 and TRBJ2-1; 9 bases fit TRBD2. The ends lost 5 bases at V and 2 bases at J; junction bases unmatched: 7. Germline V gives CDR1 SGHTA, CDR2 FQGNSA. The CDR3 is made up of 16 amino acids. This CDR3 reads CASSGPSGGPYNEQFF. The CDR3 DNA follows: TGTGCCAGCAGCGGCCCCAGCGGGGGGCCCTACAATGAGCAGTTCTTC.

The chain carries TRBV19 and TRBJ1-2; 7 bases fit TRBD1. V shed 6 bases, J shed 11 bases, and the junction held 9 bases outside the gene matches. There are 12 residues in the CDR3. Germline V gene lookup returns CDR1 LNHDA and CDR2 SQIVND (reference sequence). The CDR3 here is CASRIASTGYTF. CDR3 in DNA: TGTGCCAGTAGGATTGCTTCGACAGGGTACACCTTC.

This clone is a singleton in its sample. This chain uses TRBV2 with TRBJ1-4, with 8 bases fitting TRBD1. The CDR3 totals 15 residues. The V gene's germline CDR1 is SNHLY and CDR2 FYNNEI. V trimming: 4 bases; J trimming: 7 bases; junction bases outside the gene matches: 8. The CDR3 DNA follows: TGTGCCAGCAGTGGAGAGGACAGGGCTGGTGAAAAACTGTTTTTT. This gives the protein CASSGEDRAGEKLFF.

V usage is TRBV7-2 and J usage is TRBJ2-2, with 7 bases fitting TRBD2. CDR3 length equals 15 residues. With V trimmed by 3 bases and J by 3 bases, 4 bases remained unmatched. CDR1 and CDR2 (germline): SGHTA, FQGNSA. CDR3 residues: CASSFKGRDTGELFF. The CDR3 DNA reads TGTGCCAGCAGCTTCAAAGGGAGGGACACCGGGGAGCTGTTTTTT.

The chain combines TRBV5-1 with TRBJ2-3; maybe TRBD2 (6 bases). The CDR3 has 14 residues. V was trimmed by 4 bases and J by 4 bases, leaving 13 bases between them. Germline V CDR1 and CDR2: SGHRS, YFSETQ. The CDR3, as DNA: TGCGCCAGCAGCCTCCGGACGGGAGCAGATACGCAGTATTTT. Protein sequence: CASSLRTGADTQYF.

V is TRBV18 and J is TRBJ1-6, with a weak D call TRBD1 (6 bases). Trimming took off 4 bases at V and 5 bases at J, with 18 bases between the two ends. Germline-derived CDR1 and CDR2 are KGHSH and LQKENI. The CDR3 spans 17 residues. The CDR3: CASSQYGRGTNNSPLHF. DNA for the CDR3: TGTGCCAGCTCACAGTACGGCAGGGGAACCAATAATTCACCCCTCCACTTT.

Written as DNA, the CDR3 is TGTGCCAGCAGTGAAGTCGGGGACAGGGGAATCTATGGCTACACCTTC. Encoded protein: CASSEVGDRGIYGYTF. The V and J genes are TRBV6-1 and TRBJ1-2; TRBD1 agrees at 10 bases. CDR3 length: 16 residues. J gave up 4 bases and V 1 base, and 6 bases lay outside the gene matches. Germline V gene lookup returns CDR1 MNHNS and CDR2 SASEGT.

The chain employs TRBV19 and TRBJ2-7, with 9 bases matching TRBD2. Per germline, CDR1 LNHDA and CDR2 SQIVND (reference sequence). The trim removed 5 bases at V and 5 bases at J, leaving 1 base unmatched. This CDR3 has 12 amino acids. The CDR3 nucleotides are TGTGCCAGTAGTGGGACTAGCAACGAGCAGTACTTC. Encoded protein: CASSGTSNEQYF. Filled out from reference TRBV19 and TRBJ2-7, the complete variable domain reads DGGITQSPKYLFRKEGQNVTLSCEQNLNHDAMYWYRQDPGQGLRLIYYSQIVNDFQKGDIAEGYSVSREKKESFPLTVTSAQKNPTAFYLCASSGTSNEQYFGPGTRLTVT.

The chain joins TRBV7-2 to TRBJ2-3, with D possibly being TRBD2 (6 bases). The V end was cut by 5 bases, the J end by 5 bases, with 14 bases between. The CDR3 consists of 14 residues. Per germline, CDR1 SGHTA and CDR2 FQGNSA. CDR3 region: CASSPSRRGDTQYF. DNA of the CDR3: TGTGCCAGCAGCCCAAGCCGGAGGGGAGATACGCAGTATTTT.

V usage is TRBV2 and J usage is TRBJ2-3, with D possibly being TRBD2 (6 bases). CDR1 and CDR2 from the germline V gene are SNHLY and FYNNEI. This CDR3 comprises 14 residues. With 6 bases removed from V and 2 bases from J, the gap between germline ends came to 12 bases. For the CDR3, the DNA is TGTGCCAGCAGCCGGGACTTCTTCACAGATACGCAGTATTTT. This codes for CASSRDFFTDTQYF.